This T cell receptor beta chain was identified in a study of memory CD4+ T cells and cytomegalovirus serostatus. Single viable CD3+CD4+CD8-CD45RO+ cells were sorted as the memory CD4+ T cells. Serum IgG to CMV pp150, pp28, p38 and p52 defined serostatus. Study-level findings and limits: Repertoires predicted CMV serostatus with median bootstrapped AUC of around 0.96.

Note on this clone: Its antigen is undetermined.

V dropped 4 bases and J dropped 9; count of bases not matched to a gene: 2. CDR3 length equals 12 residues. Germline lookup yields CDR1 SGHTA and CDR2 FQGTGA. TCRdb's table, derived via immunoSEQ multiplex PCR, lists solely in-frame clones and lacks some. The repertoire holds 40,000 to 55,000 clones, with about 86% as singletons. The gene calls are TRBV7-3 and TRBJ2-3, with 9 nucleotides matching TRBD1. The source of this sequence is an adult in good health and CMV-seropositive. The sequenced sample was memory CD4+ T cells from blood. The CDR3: CASSSGQGTQYF. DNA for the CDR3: TGTGCCAGCAGCTCAGGACAGGGGACGCAGTATTTT.